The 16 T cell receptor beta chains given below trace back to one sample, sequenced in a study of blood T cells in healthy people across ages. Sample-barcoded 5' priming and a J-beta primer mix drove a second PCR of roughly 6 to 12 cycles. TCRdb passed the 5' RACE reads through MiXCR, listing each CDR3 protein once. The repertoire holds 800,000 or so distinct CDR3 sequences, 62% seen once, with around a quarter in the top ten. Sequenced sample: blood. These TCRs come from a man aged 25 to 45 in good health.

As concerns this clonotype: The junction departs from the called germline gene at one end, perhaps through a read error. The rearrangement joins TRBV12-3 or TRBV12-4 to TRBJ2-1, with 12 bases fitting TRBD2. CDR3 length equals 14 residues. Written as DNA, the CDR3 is TGTGCCAGCAGTCTAGCGGGGGGGCGAGGTGAGCAGTTCTTC. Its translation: CASSLAGGRGEQFF.

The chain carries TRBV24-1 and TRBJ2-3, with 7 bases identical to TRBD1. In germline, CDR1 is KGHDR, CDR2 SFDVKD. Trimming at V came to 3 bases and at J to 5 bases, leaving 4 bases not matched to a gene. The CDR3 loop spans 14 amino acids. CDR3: CATSDNRDRDTQYF. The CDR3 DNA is TGTGCCACCAGTGATAACCGGGACAGAGATACGCAGTATTTT.

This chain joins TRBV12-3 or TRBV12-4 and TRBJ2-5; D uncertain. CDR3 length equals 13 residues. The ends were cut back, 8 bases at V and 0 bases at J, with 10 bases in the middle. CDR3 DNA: TGTGCCAGCCGACCGGGCTACCAAGAGACCCAGTACTTC. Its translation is CASRPGYQETQYF.

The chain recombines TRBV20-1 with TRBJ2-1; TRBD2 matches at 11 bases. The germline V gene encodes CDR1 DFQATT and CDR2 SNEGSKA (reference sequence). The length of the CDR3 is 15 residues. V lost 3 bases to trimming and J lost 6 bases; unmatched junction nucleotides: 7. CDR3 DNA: TGCAGTGCTAGGGCCGGGACTAGCGGACTCAATGAGCAGTTCTTC. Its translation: CSARAGTSGLNEQFF.

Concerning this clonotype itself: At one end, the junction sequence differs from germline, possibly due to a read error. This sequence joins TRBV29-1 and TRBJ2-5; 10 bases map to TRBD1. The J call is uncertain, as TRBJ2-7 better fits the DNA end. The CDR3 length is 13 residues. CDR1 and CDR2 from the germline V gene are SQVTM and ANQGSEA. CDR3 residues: CGVEDRGVYEQYF. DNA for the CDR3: TGCGGCGTTGAGGACAGGGGGGTCTACGAGCAGTACTTC.

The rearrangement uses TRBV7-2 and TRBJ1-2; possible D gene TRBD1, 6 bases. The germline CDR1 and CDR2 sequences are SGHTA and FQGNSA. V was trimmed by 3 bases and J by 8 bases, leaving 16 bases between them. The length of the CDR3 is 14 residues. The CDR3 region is CASSLNGGARGYTF. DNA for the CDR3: TGTGCCAGCAGCTTGAATGGGGGCGCGAGGGGCTACACCTTC.

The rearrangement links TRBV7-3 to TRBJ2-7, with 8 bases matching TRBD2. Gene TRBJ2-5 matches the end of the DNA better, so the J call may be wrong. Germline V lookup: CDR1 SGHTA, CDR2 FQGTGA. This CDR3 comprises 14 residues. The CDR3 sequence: CASSTRGGQETQYF. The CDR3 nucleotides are TGTGCCAGCAGTACACGCGGGGGGCAAGAGACCCAGTACTTC.

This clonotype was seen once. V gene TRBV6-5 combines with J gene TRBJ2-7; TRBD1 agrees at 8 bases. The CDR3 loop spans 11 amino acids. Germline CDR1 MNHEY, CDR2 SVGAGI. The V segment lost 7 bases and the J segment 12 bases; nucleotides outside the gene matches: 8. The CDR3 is CASIVRDRMYF. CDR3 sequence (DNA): TGTGCCAGCATCGTCCGGGACAGGATGTACTTC.

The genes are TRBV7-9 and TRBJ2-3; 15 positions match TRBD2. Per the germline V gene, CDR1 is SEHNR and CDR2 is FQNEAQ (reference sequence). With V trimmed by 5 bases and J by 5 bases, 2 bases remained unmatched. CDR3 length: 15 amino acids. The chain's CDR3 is CASSRTSGGEDTQYF. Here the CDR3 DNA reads TGTGCCAGCAGCCGGACTAGCGGGGGGGAAGATACGCAGTATTTT.

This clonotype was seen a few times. This CDR3 is CASSLTNRGITEAFF. DNA of the CDR3: TGTGCCAGCAGTCTAACGAACAGGGGTATCACTGAAGCTTTCTTT. The rearrangement joins TRBV12-3 or TRBV12-4 to TRBJ1-1; 7 positions match TRBD1. This CDR3 has 15 residues. The ends lost 5 bases at V and 4 bases at J; junction bases unmatched: 10.

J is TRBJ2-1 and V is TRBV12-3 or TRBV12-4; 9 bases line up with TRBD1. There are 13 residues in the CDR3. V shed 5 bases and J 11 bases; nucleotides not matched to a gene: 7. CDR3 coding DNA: TGTGCCAGCAGTCGAACGGGACAGGGCCAGCAGTTCTTC. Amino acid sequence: CASSRTGQGQQFF.

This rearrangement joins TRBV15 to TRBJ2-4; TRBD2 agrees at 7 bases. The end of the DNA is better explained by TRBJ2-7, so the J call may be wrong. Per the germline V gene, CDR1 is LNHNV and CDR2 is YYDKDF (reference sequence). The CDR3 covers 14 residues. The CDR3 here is CATSREGGTYEQYF. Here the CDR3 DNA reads TGTGCCACCAGCAGAGAGGGAGGGACCTACGAGCAGTACTTC.

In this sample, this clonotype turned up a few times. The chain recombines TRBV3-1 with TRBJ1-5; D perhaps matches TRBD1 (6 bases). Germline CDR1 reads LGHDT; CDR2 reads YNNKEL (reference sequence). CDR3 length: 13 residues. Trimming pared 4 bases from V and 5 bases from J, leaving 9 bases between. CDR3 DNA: TGTGCCAGCAGCCGCTACAGGGATCAGCCCCAGCATTTT. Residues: CASSRYRDQPQHF. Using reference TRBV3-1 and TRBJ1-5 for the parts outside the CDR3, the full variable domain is DTAVSQTPKYLVTQMGNDKSIKCEQNLGHDTMYWYKQDSKKFLKIMFSYNNKELIINETVPNRFSPKSPDKAHLNLHINSLELGDSAVYFCASSRYRDQPQHFGDGTRLSIL.

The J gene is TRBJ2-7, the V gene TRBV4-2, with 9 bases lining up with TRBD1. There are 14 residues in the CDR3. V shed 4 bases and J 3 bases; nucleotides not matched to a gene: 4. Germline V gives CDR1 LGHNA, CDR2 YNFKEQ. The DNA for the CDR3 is TGTGCCAGCAGCCCACAGGACAGGGGCTACGAGCAGTACTTC. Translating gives CASSPQDRGYEQYF.

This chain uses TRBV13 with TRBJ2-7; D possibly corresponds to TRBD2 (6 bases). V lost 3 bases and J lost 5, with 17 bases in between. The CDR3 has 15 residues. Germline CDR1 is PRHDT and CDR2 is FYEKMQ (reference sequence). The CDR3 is CASSFKAGRWDEQYF. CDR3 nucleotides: TGTGCCAGCAGCTTCAAAGCGGGCCGGTGGGACGAGCAGTACTTC.

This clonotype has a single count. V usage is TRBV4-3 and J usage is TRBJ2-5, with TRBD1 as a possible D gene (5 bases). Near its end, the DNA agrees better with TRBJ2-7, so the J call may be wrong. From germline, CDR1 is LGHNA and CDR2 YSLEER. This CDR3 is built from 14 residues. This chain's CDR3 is CASSQDQGSDEQYF. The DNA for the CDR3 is TGCGCCAGCAGCCAAGATCAGGGATCCGACGAGCAGTACTTC.